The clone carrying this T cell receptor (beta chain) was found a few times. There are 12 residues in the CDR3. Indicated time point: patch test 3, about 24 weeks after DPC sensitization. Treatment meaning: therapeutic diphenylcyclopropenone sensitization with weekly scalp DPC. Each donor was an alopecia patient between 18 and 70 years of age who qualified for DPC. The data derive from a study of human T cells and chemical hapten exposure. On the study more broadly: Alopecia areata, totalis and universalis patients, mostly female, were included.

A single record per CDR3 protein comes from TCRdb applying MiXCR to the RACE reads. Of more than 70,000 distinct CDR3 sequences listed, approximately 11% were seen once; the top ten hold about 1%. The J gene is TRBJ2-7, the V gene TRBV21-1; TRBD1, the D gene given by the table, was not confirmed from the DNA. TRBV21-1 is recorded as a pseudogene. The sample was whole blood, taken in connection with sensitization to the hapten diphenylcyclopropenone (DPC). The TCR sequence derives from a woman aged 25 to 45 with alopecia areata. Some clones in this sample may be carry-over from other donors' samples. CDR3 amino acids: CASSKPAREQYF. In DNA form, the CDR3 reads TGTGCCAGCAGCAAACCAGCCCGGGAGCAGTACTTC.